Only a few counts were recorded for the clone carrying this T cell receptor (beta chain). Its specificity is not known. The sample is drawn from a study of regulatory T cells in long-lasting Graves disease. Overall study context: Graves' patients who were just diagnosed had used antithyroid drugs for under 3 months. Study-wide results and caveats: Patients with persistent Graves' had lower TCR diversity than newly diagnosed patients. Rather than thyroid tissue, only peripheral blood underwent study.

This sample's time point: newly diagnosed GD, antithyroid drugs for less than 3 months. After RNA was extracted from PBMCs, the TCR library was made from it. As a group, patients came from one endocrinology department in Xi'an, China. Assembly of TCR beta libraries relied on iRepertoire HTBI primers together with Arm-PCR of CDR3 regions. TCRdb analysed the multiplex PCR reads with MiXCR anew, one entry per CDR3 protein. The sample consists of a few hundred thousand distinct CDR3 sequences, 20% of them appearing once. The clonotype originates from a female donor with Graves disease. The starting material was peripheral blood mononuclear cells (PBMCs), obtained at new diagnosis, from a patient treated with antithyroid drugs.

The CDR3 protein is CAISQGQGRGAFF. CDR3 nucleotide sequence: TGTGCCATCAGTCAGGGACAGGGGAGGGGAGCTTTCTTT. The chain is built from TRBV10-3 and TRBJ1-1; 10 bases map to TRBD1. Per the germline V gene, CDR1 is ENHRY and CDR2 is SYGVKD. CDR3 length: 13 residues. The V gene end was trimmed by 5 bases and the J gene end by 10 bases; junction bases not matched to a gene: 7.